This T cell receptor beta chain was documented in a study of cytomegalovirus exposure and HLA in healthy donors (dated 2017 in TCRdb). For the study in its entirety: According to a later analysis, the approximately 120 validation repertoires were produced on the same platform as the approximately 620 repertoires of the first cohort. The study aimed to test whether cataloging public T cell receptors could reveal signatures of past pathogen exposure. Besides the first cohort of hundreds of subjects, a separate validation cohort made up of 120 different subjects was used. To predict cytomegalovirus infection status, the study combined high-throughput TCR immunosequencing, statistical association of individual TCRs with disease status, and machine learning. Study-wide conclusions, independent of this receptor: In a later analysis, TCRs clustered in the first cohort were found to also tend to co-occur in the roughly 130 validation repertoires, with roughly 93% of cluster scores above 0. A later analysis had no HLA typing for the validation cohort, so co-occurrence there was scored across all 120 repertoires. While some public TCRs were present in many individuals, most TCR sequences turned up only very rarely across donors. The authors suggested that the approach could potentially be generalized to other disease states and immunological phenotypes. The study gave a list of over 150 TCR beta chains associated with cytomegalovirus. Three of the identified cytomegalovirus-associated TCR beta chains were confirmed in vitro to be specific for cytomegalovirus antigens. The classifier was reported to diagnose cytomegalovirus status with high specificity and sensitivity in both the original cohort and the validation cohort.

Libraries were prepared through the immunoSEQ multiplex PCR assay. Per the authors' processing: A statistical classification framework was built to diagnose cytomegalovirus status from the catalog of TCR beta chain sequences. Entries here come from immuneACCESS through TCRdb and include only in-frame sequences with V and J called. Some clones fail to appear in such tables; in the studies checked, an unresolved V gene covers under half of the shortfall, and the cause of the remainder is unknown. Clonal size and the V and J genes are those of that table, whereas D and trimming came from the DNA. Here the sample has tens of thousands of clones; around 81% occur a single time. The ten largest clones take up around 2.9% of the sample. Trimming removed 0 bases from V and 0 bases from J, leaving 7 bases between the germline ends. The CDR3 spans 15 residues, from the cysteine through the phenylalanine. CDR3 DNA is the only sequence kept; it has 45 bases, read in frame from the first base. Looking up the germline V gene yields CDR1 SGHDT and CDR2 YYEEEE.

On this clone itself: Which antigen it targets is not known. Base-call qualities are not available, and no considerably larger clone is one nucleotide away.

Separate from the approximately 670-subject first cohort, the validation cohort of over 90 subjects was the group to which the donors belonged. Sequencing was performed on PBMCs. The receptor chain draws on TRBV5-6 and TRBJ1-5; no D gene is confidently identified. The receptor was derived from a man aged 30 to 39 in good health and CMV-seronegative. The nucleotides read TGTGCCAGCAGCTTGGAACGGTATAGCAATCAGCCCCAGCATTTT. Its protein is CASSLERYSNQPQHF.